This T cell receptor (beta chain) appears in the sequencing data of a study of post-analysis software for immune sequencing data. Study findings and constraints: Patients had higher frequencies than controls of about 5 TRBV segments, including TRBV5-6, TRBV5-1 and TRBV20-1.

Unique molecular identifiers tagged the TCR beta cDNA libraries. TCRdb reanalysed the PCR reads using MiXCR and keeps one entry per CDR3 protein. The data contain a few hundred thousand distinct CDR3 sequences, approximately 45% of them seen just once; the ten biggest clones take up about 12%. V was pared by 2 bases and J by 1 base, with 18 bases between. CDR1 and CDR2 from the germline V gene are SGHTA and FQGNSA. This CDR3 contains 17 residues. Worth noting for this clonotype: The antigen is undetermined.

The chain couples TRBV7-2 to TRBJ2-7; maybe TRBD2 (5 bases). The origin of this receptor is a girl aged 10 to 17 with multiple sclerosis. Sequenced sample: blood. CDR3 sequence (DNA): TGTGCCAGCAGCTTACACGGACTGGCAAAATCTTCCTACGAGCAGTACTTC. Translating it yields CASSLHGLAKSSYEQYF. Complete variable domain (other parts from reference TRBV7-2 and TRBJ2-7): GAGVSQSPSNKVTEKGKDVELRCDPISGHTALYWYRQSLGQGLEFLIYFQGNSAPDKSGLPSDRFSAERTGGSVSTLTIQRTQQEDSAVYLCASSLHGLAKSSYEQYFGPGTRLTVT.